The 16 T cell receptor beta chains below come from one sample, sequenced in a study of T cell clonality in common variable immunodeficiency. Whole-study findings and limits: Common variable immunodeficiency TCR beta sequences reportedly had fewer deletions and N-nucleotide insertions.

Sequencing used immunoSEQ multiplex PCR; TCRdb keeps in-frame clones, though not all of them. Observed in the sample are approximately 20,000 clones, none of them singletons. Their recognized antigens are unknown. Sequencing was carried out using peripheral blood mononuclear cells. All receptors come from a human donor with common variable immunodeficiency.

This clone was observed at least ten times. The observed sequence ends 3 residues before the CDR3 terminus, with the missing tail filled in from the germline J gene. The rearrangement joins TRBV20-1 to TRBJ1-2; 9 bases align to TRBD1. This CDR3 is 14 amino acids long. CDR1 DFQATT and CDR2 SNEGSKA come from the germline V gene (reference sequence). V lost 5 bases, J lost 4 bases, and 8 bases stayed unmatched. The CDR3 DNA, read in part, is TGCAGTGCTGCCACAGGGGGCGCCATCTATGGC. It codes for CSAATGGAIYG. The CDR3 reads in full as CSAATGGAIYGYTF.

This clone was counted many times. The sequenced fragment ends 3 residues before the CDR3 boundary, so the rest is inferred from the germline J gene. The chain couples TRBV10-1 to TRBJ2-1, with TRBD1 matching 10 bases. Per germline, CDR1 WNHNN and CDR2 SYGVQD (reference sequence). After removal of 4 bases from V and 3 bases from J, the junction contained 6 bases not matched to a gene. There are 16 residues in the CDR3. Incomplete CDR3 DNA: TGCGCCAGCAGTGGGGACAGGGGATCCCTCTACAATGAG. Its translation: CASSGDRGSLYNE. The full CDR3 protein reads CASSGDRGSLYNEQFF.

This clone was picked up many times. The sequenced fragment ends 3 residues before the CDR3 boundary, so the rest is inferred from the germline J gene. The V gene is TRBV7-3, the J gene TRBJ2-5; 10 bases fit TRBD2. Germline CDR1 reads SGHTA; CDR2 reads FQGTGA. The CDR3 loop spans 14 amino acids. V was pared by 4 bases and J by 3 bases, with 2 bases of the junction left unmatched. The sequenced part of the CDR3 DNA is TGTGCCAGCAGCTCTAGCGGGGGCGAAGAGACC. Protein: CASSSSGGEET. The whole CDR3 sequence reads CASSSSGGEETQYF.

This clone was observed at least ten times. The CDR3 bases that were read are TGCAGTGCTATTAACAGGGATAGGAGCAATCAGCCC. It yields the protein CSAINRDRSNQP. The entire CDR3 is CSAINRDRSNQPQHF. The chain links TRBV20-1 to TRBJ1-5, with a tentative D call TRBD1 (6 bases). The sequence runs out 3 residues before the end of the CDR3; the remainder is reconstructed from the germline J gene. The V and J ends lost 4 bases and 1 base respectively, with 14 bases between them. This CDR3 spans 15 amino acids. Germline CDR1 is DFQATT and CDR2 is SNEGSKA (reference sequence).

The table lists this clone with many counts. The DNA ends 3 residues before the CDR3 does, and the rest of the CDR3 is filled in from the germline J gene. This chain joins TRBV20-1 and TRBJ1-2; D unclear. Germline CDR1 DFQATT, CDR2 SNEGSKA (reference sequence). The V and J ends lost 7 bases and 1 base respectively, with 16 bases between them. There are 14 residues in the CDR3. CDR3 bases read: TGCAGTGTGCAAGATGTCAGAGTTAACTATGGC. Its protein product is CSVQDVRVNYG. Given in full, the CDR3 is CSVQDVRVNYGYTF.

Of note for this clone: This sample includes further DNA sequences coding for the same CDR3. The chain's CDR3 is CASSLAASGRLSYEQYF. The CDR3 DNA, read in part, is TGTGCCAGCAGCTTAGCGGCTAGCGGGAGACTCTCCTACGAG. This chain uses TRBV7-2 with TRBJ2-7; 10 nucleotides line up with TRBD2. The read ends 3 residues shy of where the CDR3 ends; the end is completed using the germline J gene. The CDR3 contains 17 residues. V shed 0 bases and J 0 bases; nucleotides not matched to a gene: 5. Germline V gives CDR1 SGHTA, CDR2 FQGNSA.

This clone was seen many times. Read sequence stops 3 residues before the CDR3 end, and the germline J gene provides the missing end. The J gene is TRBJ2-2, the V gene TRBV20-1, with D uncertain. Germline V gene data show CDR1 as DFQATT and CDR2 as SNEGSKA (reference sequence). There are 13 residues in the CDR3. CDR3 loop: CSARDRERFELFF. Incomplete CDR3 DNA: TGCAGTGCTAGAGATCGAGAGAGGTTCGAG.

There are many counts of this clone. With the read ending 3 residues before the CDR3 end, the germline J gene is used to fill in that end. This chain joins TRBV19 and TRBJ2-1; TRBD2 matches at 15 bases. Trimming took 0 bases from V and 7 from J; bases not matched to a gene: 7. The germline V gene has CDR1 LNHDA and CDR2 SQIVND (reference sequence). CDR3 size: 18 residues. The CDR3 DNA, read in part, is TGTGCCAGTAGTATAGATCGGACTAGCGGGAGGGCCCAGAATGAG. This sequence encodes CASSIDRTSGRAQNE. The entire CDR3 is CASSIDRTSGRAQNEQFF.

This clone was recorded at least ten times. Coverage ceases 3 residues before the CDR3 finishes, and the germline J gene fills in the end. This chain connects TRBV7-8 to TRBJ1-2; tentative D call: TRBD1 (6 bases). The germline V and J ends were trimmed by 1 base and 4 bases, with 13 bases remaining between them. Germline CDR1 is SGHVS and CDR2 is FQNEAQ. The CDR3 has 15 residues. CDR3 amino acids: CASSLGIGGGYGYTF. The covered CDR3 bases are TGTGCCAGCAGCTTAGGTATAGGGGGAGGCTATGGC.

This clone was picked up many times. The CDR3 end is not reached by the read, which stops 3 residues before it; the germline J gene fills it in. The chain uses TRBV11-2 and TRBJ1-1; tentatively, D is TRBD1 (6 bases). Germline values: CDR1 SGHAT, CDR2 FQNNGV. With 4 bases removed from V and 7 bases from J, the gap between germline ends came to 10 bases. The CDR3 is 12 amino acids. The CDR3 loop reads CASSSQGIEAFF. Incomplete CDR3 DNA: TGTGCCAGCAGCTCACAGGGTATTGAA.

This clone was seen at least ten times. The CDR3 end falls 3 residues outside the read, so it is completed with the germline J gene. This chain links TRBV14 with TRBJ2-3, with D possibly being TRBD1 (6 bases). Germline lookup yields CDR1 SGHDN and CDR2 FVKESK. The CDR3 has 15 amino acids. Trimming left V 0 bases short and J 2 bases short, with 9 bases between. CDR3: CASSQEQGYTDTQYF. The covered CDR3 bases are TGTGCCAGCAGCCAAGAACAGGGTTACACAGATACG.

A note on this clone: The read terminates 3 residues ahead of where the CDR3 ends, so the germline J gene completes it. The chain joins TRBV2 to TRBJ2-7, with 8 bases fitting TRBD2. Germline-derived CDR1 and CDR2 are SNHLY and FYNNEI. The CDR3 is made up of 14 amino acids. With V trimmed by 4 bases and J by 6 bases, 8 bases remained unmatched. CDR3 bases read: TGTGCCAGCAGTGTAAAGCGGGAGTATTTCGAG. Translated, it gives CASSVKREYFE. The entire CDR3 is CASSVKREYFEQYF.

This clone turned up a few times. One base away lies a much larger clone, so this may be a sequencing read error. The sequence runs out 3 residues before the end of the CDR3; the remainder is reconstructed from the germline J gene. Other DNA sequences in the same sample also yield this CDR3. The chain employs TRBV6-1 and TRBJ1-2, with TRBD1 identical over 12 bases. Germline values: CDR1 MNHNS, CDR2 SASEGT. The CDR3 is 15 residues long. Germline trimming cut 2 bases from V and 7 bases from J; bases unmatched to any gene: 5. The CDR3 bases that were read are TGTGCCAGCAGTGAACCGGGACAGGGGGCGCTTGGC. Protein product: CASSEPGQGALG. Given in full, the CDR3 is CASSEPGQGALGYTF.

This clone is labeled medium-sized (0.01 to 0.1%). The read stops 3 residues short of the end of the CDR3; the missing end is completed from the germline J gene. This chain links TRBV29-1 with TRBJ2-7; D is perhaps TRBD1 (6 bases). The V and J ends lost 5 bases and 0 bases respectively, with 8 bases between them. The CDR3 spans 12 residues. Germline V gives CDR1 SQVTM, CDR2 ANQGSEA. The chain's CDR3 is CSVRQDSYEQYF. Incomplete CDR3 DNA: TGCAGCGTTAGACAGGACTCCTACGAG.

About this clone itself: The read comes to an end 3 residues before the CDR3 does, leaving the germline J gene to fill in the end. This rearrangement joins TRBV19 to TRBJ1-3; perhaps TRBD1 as D (5 bases). CDR3 length: 15 residues. Germline V gives CDR1 LNHDA, CDR2 SQIVND (reference sequence). The V and J ends lost 7 bases and 0 bases respectively, with 13 bases between them. Here the CDR3 reads CASNPGLLSGNTIYF. Partial CDR3 DNA: TGTGCCAGTAACCCGGGACTCCTCTCTGGAAACACC.

This clone came up many times. The observed sequence ends 3 residues before the CDR3 terminus, with the missing tail filled in from the germline J gene. The rearrangement joins TRBV30 to TRBJ2-7, with D uncertain. Germline CDR1 is GTSNPN and CDR2 is SVGIG (reference sequence). V gave up 0 bases and J gave up 5 bases, with 14 bases separating them. The CDR3 consists of 14 residues. CDR3 in amino acids: CAWSVRAIRDEQYF. The part of the CDR3 DNA that was read is TGTGCCTGGAGTGTTAGGGCCATTCGCGACGAG.